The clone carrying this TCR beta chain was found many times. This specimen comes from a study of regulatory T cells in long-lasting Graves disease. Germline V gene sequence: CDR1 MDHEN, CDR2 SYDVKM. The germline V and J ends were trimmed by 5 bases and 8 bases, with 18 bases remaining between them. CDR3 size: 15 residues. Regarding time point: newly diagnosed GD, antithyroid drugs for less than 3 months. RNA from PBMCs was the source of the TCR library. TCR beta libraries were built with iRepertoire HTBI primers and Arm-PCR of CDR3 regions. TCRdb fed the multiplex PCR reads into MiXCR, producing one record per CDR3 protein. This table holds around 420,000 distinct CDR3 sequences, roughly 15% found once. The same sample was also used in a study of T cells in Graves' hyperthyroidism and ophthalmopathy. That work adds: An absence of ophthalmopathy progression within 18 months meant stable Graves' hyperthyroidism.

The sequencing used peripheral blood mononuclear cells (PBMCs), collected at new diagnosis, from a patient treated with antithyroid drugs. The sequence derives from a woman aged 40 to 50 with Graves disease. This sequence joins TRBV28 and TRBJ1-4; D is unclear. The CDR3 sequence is CASSPPPALGEKLFF. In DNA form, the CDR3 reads TGTGCCAGCAGTCCTCCCCCGGCGTTGGGGGAAAAACTGTTTTTT.